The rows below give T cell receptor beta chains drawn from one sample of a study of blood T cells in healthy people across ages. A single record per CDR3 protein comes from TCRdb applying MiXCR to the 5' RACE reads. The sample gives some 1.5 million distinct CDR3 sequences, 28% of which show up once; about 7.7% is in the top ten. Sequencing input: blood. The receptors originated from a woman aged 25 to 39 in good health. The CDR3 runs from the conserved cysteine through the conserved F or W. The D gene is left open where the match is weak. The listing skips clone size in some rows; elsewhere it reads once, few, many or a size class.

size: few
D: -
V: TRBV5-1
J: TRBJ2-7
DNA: TGCGCCAGCAGCCCCTTTGGGGCCGAGCAGTGCTTC
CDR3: CASSPFGAEQCF

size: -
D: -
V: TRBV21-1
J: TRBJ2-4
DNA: TGTGCCAGCGGCTGGTCGGGGATGGGAGCCAAAAACATTCAGTACTTC
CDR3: CASGWSGMGAKNIQYF

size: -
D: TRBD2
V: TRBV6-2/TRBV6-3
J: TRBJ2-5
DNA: TGTGCCAGCAGTTACGGAGGACTAGCGAAACAAGAGACCCAGTACTTC
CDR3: CASSYGGLAKQETQYF

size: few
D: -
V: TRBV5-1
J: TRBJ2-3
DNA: TGCGCCAGCAGCGCCTTGACTACGACTTACACAGATACGCAGTATTTT
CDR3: CASSALTTTYTDTQYF

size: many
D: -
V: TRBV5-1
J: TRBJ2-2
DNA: TGCGCCAGCACCCCTTCTTCCGCGAACACCGGGGAGCTGTTTTTT
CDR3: CASTPSSANTGELFF

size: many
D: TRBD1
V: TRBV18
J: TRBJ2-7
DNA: TGTGCCAGCAGCCCCGGACAGGGCAACGAGCAGTACTTC
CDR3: CASSPGQGNEQYF

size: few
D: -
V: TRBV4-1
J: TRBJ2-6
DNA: TGCGCCAGCAGCCAAGTAACGACTAGCTCTGGGGCCAACGTCCTGACTTTC
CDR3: CASSQVTTSSGANVLTF

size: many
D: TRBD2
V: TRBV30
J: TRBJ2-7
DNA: TGTGCCGGCTCCGGGACTAGCGTATACGAGCAGTACTTC
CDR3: CAGSGTSVYEQYF

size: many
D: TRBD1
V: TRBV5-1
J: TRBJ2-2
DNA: TGCGCCAGCAGCTTGGGGGACAGAAACACCGGGGAGCTGTTTTTT
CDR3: CASSLGDRNTGELFF

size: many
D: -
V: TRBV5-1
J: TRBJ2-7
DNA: TGCGCCAGCAGCTTGGATAAGGGGGTCTACGAGCAGTACTTC
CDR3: CASSLDKGVYEQYF

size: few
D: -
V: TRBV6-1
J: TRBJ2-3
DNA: TGTGCCAGTCGATCCGAGAGGGGAAGCACAGATGCGCAGTATTTT
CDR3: CASRSERGSTDAQYF

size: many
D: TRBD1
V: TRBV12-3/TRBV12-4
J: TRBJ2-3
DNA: TGTGCCAGCAGTCCACAGGGGGCCCCTGGCACAGATACGCAGTATTTT
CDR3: CASSPQGAPGTDTQYF

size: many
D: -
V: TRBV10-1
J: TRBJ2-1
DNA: TGCGCCAGCAGTGCTGCGAACAATGAGCAGTTCTTC
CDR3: CASSAANNEQFF

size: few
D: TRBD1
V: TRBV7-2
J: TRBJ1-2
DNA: TGTGCCAGCAGCCCAAGGGATAGGGGGCGCGGCTATGGCTACACCTTC
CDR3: CASSPRDRGRGYGYTF

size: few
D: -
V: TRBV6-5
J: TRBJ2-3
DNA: TGTGCCAGCAGTTCTCCCTCGGGGGTGCGGGGAGATACGCAGTATTTT
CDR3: CASSSPSGVRGDTQYF

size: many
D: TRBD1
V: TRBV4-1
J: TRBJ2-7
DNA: TGCGCCAGCAGCCAGGTAGAGGGACAGGGGTTCTACGAGCAGTACTTC
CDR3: CASSQVEGQGFYEQYF

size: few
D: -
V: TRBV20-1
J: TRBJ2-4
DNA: TGCAGTGCTAAAAGGGATATGGGAACCAAAAACATTCAGTACTTC
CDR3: CSAKRDMGTKNIQYF

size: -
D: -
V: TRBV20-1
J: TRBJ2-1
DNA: TGCAGTGCTAGAGATATTAAACTAGGCAATGAGCAGTTCTTC
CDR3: CSARDIKLGNEQFF

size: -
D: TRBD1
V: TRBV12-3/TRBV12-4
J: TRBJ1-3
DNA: TGTGCCAGCAGCAAAGGACAGGGTCTATTATCTGGAAACACCATATATTTT
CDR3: CASSKGQGLLSGNTIYF

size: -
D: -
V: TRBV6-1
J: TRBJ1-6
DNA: TGTGCCAGCACGCTGAGTACCTATAATTCACCCCTCCACTTT
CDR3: CASTLSTYNSPLHF

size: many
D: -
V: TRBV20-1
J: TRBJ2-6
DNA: TGCAGTGCCGCTCTAGGAGGAGAGTCTGGGGCCAACGTCCTGACTTTC
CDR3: CSAALGGESGANVLTF

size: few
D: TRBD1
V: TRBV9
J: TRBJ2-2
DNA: TGTGCCAGCACGGACAGGGTGGTCACCGGGGAGCTGTTTTTT
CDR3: CASTDRVVTGELFF

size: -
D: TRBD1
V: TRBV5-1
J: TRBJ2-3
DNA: TGCGCCAGCAGCGTCCGGGACAGCTACACAGATACGCAGTATTTT
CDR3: CASSVRDSYTDTQYF

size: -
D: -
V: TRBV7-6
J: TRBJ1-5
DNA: TGTGCCAGCAGCGGTGAGGAACAGGGCCAGCCCCAGCATTTT
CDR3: CASSGEEQGQPQHF

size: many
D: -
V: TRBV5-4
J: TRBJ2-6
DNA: TGTGCCAGCAGCTTGTGGATGGGATCTGGGGCCAACGTCCTGACTTTC
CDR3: CASSLWMGSGANVLTF

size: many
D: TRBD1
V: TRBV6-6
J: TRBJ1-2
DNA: TGTGCCAGCAGTTACTCGAACAGGGGTCCTACAGGCTATGGCTACACCTTC
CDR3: CASSYSNRGPTGYGYTF

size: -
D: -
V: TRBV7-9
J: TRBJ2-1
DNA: TGTGCCAGCAGCCCGGACCGGGACATAAACAATGAGCAGTTCTTC
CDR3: CASSPDRDINNEQFF

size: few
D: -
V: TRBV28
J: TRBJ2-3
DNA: TGTGCCAGCCCACCGGGCTCCGTCCGAAGTAGCACAGATACGCAGTATTTT
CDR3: CASPPGSVRSSTDTQYF

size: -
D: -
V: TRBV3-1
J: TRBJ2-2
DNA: TGTGCCGTCTCTCGCCGGTCGAACACCGGGGAGCTGTTTTTT
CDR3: CAVSRRSNTGELFF

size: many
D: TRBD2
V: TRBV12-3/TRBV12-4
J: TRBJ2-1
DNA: TGTGCCAGCAGTCAGACTAGCGGGAGTAATGAGCAGTTCTTC
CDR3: CASSQTSGSNEQFF

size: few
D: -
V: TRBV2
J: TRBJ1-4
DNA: TGTGCCAGCAGTGAAAGGTCTGAAAAACTGTTTTTT
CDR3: CASSERSEKLFF

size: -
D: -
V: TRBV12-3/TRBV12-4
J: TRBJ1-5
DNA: TGTGCCAGCAGCGCCGAGACACGGAGCAATCAGCCCCAGCATTTT
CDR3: CASSAETRSNQPQHF

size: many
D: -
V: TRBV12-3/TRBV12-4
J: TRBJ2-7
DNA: TGTGCCAGCAGTTTAGTACAGGGCATAAGTATCTACGAGCAGTACTTC
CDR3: CASSLVQGISIYEQYF

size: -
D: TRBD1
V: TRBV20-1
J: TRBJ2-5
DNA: TGCAGTGCCAGAGGGACAGGGGGGAAGGGGTCTCAAGGGATCCAGTACTTC
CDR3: CSARGTGGKGSQGIQYF

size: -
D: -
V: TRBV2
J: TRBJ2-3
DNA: TGTGCCGGCGGGACGCTAAGTAGCACAGATACGCAGTATTTT
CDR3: CAGGTLSSTDTQYF

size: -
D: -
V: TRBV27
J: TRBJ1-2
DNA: TGTGCCAGCAGTTTTTCAGGGGCAGCGAAGGGTTATGGCTACACCTTC
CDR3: CASSFSGAAKGYGYTF

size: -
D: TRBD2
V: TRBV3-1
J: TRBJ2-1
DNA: TGTGCCAGCAGCCAAGATATTCCAGCGGGAGGGAATGAGCAGTTCTTC
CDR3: CASSQDIPAGGNEQFF

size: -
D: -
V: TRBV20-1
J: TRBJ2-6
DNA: TGCAGTGCTAGGGCCGGCTCTGGGACCAACGTCCTGACTTTC
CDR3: CSARAGSGTNVLTF

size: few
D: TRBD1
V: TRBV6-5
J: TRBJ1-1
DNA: TGTGCCAGCAGTTACGTCGGGACAGGGCGAAACACTGAAGCTTTCTTT
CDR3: CASSYVGTGRNTEAFF

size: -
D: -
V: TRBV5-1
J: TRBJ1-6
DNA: TGCGCCAGCAGCTTCTACACCAATAATTCACCCCTCCACTTT
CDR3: CASSFYTNNSPLHF

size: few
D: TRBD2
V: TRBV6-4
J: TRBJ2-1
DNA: TGTGCCAGCAGTAGAGCCGGGACTAGAGGCAATGAGCAGTTCTTC
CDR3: CASSRAGTRGNEQFF

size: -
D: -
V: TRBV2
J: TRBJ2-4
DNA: TGTGCCAGCAGTGAAAGGGCTAGCGTTGCCAACATTCAGTACTTC
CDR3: CASSERASVANIQYF

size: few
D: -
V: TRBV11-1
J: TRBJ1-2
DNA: TGTGCCAGCAGCTGGGACGGCCTCTATGGCTACACCTTC
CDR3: CASSWDGLYGYTF

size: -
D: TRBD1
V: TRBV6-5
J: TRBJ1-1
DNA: TGTGCCAGCAGTCCGGGACAGGACATGAACACTGAAGCTTTCTTT
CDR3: CASSPGQDMNTEAFF

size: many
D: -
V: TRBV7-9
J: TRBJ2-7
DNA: TGTGCCGGCAAAGGGATTACCGCCGACGAGCAGTACTTC
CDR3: CAGKGITADEQYF

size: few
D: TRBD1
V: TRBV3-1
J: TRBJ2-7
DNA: TGTGCCAGCAGCCAGGCGACAGGGAACCCCTACGAGCAGTACTTC
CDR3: CASSQATGNPYEQYF

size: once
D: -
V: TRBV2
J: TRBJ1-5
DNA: TGTGCCAGCAGTCCGGAGGACAGAGCGGCGAATCAGCCCCAGCATTTT
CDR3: CASSPEDRAANQPQHF

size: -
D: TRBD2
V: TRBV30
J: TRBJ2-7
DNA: TGTGCCTGGAGTAAGGGCTGGACTAGCGGCCACGAGCAGTACTTC
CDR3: CAWSKGWTSGHEQYF

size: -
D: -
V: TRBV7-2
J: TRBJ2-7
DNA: TGTGCCAGCAGCTTGGGAGACAGGTTACTCCGCGAGCAGTACTTC
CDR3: CASSLGDRLLREQYF

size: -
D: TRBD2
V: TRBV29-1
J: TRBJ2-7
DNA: TGCAGCGTTGCTAGCGGGAGTGGGAAATTCACCTACGAGCAGTACTTC
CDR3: CSVASGSGKFTYEQYF

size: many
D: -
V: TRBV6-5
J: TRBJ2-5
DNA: TGTGCCAGCAGTTACTGGGGGCAAGAGACCCAGTACTTC
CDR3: CASSYWGQETQYF

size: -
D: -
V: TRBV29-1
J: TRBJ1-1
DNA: TGCAGCGCGATCCAGGGAAATGCAGGCACTGAAGCTTTCTTT
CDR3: CSAIQGNAGTEAFF

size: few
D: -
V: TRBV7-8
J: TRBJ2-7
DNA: TGTGTGACGACAGGAGTGTCGTCCTACGAGCAGTACTTC
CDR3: CVTTGVSSYEQYF

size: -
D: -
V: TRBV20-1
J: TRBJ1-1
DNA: TGCAGTGCAGCGGGATTAGGGAACACTGAAGCTTTCTTT
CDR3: CSAAGLGNTEAFF

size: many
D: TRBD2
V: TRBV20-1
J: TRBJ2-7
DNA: TGCAGTGCTGCCCCGACTAGCGGGAGGGCCTACGAGCAGTACTTC
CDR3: CSAAPTSGRAYEQYF

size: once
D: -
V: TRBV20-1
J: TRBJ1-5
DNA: TGCAGTGCTAGGGGTGGCAGGGGCCAGCCCCAGCATTTT
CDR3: CSARGGRGQPQHF

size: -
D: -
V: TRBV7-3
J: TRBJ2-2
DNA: TGTGCCAGCAGCCCACAAGTCGCGGGGAACACCGGGGAGCTGTTTTTT
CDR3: CASSPQVAGNTGELFF

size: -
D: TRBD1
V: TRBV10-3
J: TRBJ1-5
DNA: TGTGCCATCAGTGGTCCTCCTGGGACAGGGAAGAAAAGGGGCGGCCAGCCCCAGCATTTT
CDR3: CAISGPPGTGKKRGGQPQHF

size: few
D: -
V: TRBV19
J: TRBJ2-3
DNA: TGTGCCAGTAGTCCTCGACACCAGTTCACAGATACGCAGTATTTT
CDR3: CASSPRHQFTDTQYF